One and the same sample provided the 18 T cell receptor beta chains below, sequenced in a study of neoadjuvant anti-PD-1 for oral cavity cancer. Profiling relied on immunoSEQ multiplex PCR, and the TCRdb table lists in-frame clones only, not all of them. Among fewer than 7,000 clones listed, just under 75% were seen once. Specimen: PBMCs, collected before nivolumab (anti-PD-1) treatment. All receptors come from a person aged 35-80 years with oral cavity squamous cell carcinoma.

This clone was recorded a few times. DNA of the CDR3: TGTGCCAGCAGCCCCTGGGGCGGGGGAGAACAAGAGACCCAGTACTTC. Its protein is CASSPWGGGEQETQYF. This sequence joins TRBV11-2 and TRBJ2-5, with TRBD2 matching over 7 bases. With V trimmed by 5 bases and J by 2 bases, 11 bases remained unmatched. There are 16 residues in the CDR3. Germline V lookup: CDR1 SGHAT, CDR2 FQNNGV.

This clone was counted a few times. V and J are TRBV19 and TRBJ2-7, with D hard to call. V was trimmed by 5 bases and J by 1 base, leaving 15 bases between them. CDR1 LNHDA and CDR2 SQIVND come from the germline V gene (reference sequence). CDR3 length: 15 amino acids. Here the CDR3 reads CASSDRGVMSYEQYF. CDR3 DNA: TGTGCCAGTAGTGATCGTGGGGTAATGTCCTACGAGCAGTACTTC.

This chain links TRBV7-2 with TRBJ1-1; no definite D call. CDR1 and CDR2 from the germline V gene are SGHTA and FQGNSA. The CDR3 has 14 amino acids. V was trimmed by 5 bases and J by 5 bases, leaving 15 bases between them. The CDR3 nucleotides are TGTGCCAGCAGCCCCTTGACCTGGTCAACTGAAGCTTTCTTT. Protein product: CASSPLTWSTEAFF. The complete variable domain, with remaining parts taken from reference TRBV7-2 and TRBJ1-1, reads GAGVSQSPSNKVTEKGKDVELRCDPISGHTALYWYRQSLGQGLEFLIYFQGNSAPDKSGLPSDRFSAERTGGSVSTLTIQRTQQEDSAVYLCASSPLTWSTEAFFGQGTRLTVV.

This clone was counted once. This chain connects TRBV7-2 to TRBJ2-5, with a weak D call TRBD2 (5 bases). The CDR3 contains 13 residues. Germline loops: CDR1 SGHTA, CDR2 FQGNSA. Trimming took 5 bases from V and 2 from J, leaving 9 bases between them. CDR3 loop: CASSPRGQETQYF. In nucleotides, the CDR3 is TGTGCCAGCAGCCCCCGGGGTCAAGAGACCCAGTACTTC.

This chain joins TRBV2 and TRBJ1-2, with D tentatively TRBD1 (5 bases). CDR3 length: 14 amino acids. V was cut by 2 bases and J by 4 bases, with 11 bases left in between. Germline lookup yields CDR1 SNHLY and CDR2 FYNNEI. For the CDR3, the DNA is TGTGCCAGCAGTGAATTATCAGGGACCTATGGCTACACCTTC. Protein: CASSELSGTYGYTF.

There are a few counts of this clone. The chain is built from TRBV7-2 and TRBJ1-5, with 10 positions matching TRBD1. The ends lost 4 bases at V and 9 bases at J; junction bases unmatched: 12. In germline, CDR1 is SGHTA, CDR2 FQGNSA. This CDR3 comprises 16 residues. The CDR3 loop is CASSSGQGDEGRPQHF. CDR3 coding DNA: TGTGCCAGCAGCTCAGGACAGGGGGACGAAGGTCGGCCCCAGCATTTT. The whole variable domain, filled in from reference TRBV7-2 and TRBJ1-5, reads GAGVSQSPSNKVTEKGKDVELRCDPISGHTALYWYRQSLGQGLEFLIYFQGNSAPDKSGLPSDRFSAERTGGSVSTLTIQRTQQEDSAVYLCASSSGQGDEGRPQHFGDGTRLSIL.

The CDR3 loop is CASSPQWEGEAFF. The CDR3 region has the DNA TGTGCCAGCAGCCCACAATGGGAAGGGGAAGCTTTCTTT. The chain is built from TRBV7-9 and TRBJ1-1; D is uncertain. This CDR3 contains 13 residues. The germline CDR1 and CDR2 sequences are SEHNR and FQNEAQ (reference sequence). Trimming stripped 5 bases from V and 8 bases from J, with 15 bases between. The variable domain in full, completed from reference TRBV7-9 and TRBJ1-1, reads DTGVSQNPRHKITKRGQNVTFRCDPISEHNRLYWYRQTLGQGPEFLTYFQNEAQLEKSRLLSDRFSAERPKGSFSTLEIQRTEQGDSAMYLCASSPQWEGEAFFGQGTRLTVV.

The CDR3 nucleotides are TGTGCCAGTGAGACTAGCGGGGCGATCACAGATACGCAGTATTTT. It specifies CASETSGAITDTQYF. The chain employs TRBV7-2 and TRBJ2-3, with TRBD2 matching 11 bases. V lost 9 bases and J lost 2; bases outside the gene matches: 7. The CDR3 totals 15 residues. Germline values: CDR1 SGHTA, CDR2 FQGNSA. Full variable domain (missing parts from reference TRBV7-2 and TRBJ2-3): GAGVSQSPSNKVTEKGKDVELRCDPISGHTALYWYRQSLGQGLEFLIYFQGNSAPDKSGLPSDRFSAERTGGSVSTLTIQRTQQEDSAVYLCASETSGAITDTQYFGPGTRLTVL.

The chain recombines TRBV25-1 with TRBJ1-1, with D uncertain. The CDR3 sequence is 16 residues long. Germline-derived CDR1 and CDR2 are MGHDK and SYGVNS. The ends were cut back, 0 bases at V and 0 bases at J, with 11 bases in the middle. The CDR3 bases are TGTGCCAGCAGTGAATATAGGTATACCATGAACACTGAAGCTTTCTTT. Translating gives CASSEYRYTMNTEAFF.

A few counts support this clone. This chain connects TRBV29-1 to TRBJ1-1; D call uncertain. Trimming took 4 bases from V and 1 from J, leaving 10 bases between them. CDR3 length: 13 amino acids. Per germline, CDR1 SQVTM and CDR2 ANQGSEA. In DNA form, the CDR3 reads TGCAGCGTTGCAAGTCGCGCGAACACTGAAGCTTTCTTT. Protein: CSVASRANTEAFF.

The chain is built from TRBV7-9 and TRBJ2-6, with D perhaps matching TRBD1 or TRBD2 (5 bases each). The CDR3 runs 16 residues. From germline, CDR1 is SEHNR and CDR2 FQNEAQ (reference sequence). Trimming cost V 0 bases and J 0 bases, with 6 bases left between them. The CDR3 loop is CASSLAGDSGANVLTF. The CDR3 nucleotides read TGTGCCAGCAGCTTAGCGGGGGACTCTGGGGCCAACGTCCTGACTTTC.

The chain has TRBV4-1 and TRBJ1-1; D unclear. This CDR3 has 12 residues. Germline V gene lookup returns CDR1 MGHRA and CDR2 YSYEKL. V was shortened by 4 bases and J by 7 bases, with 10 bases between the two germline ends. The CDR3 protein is CASSRDGGEAFF. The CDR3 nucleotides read TGCGCCAGCAGCCGAGACGGCGGTGAAGCTTTCTTT.

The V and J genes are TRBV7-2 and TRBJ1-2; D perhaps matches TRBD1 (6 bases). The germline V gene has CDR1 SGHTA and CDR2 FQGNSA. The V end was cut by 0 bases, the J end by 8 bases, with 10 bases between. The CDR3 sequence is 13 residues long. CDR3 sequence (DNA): TGTGCCAGCAGCTTAGCAGGGGGTGGCGGCTACACCTTC. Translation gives CASSLAGGGGYTF.

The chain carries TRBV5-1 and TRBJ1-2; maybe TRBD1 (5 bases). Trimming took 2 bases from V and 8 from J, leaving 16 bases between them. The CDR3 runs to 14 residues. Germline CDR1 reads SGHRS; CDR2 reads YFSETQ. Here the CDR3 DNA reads TGCGCCAGCAGCTTTGGCAGGGATGGGGACGGCTACACCTTC. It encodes CASSFGRDGDGYTF.

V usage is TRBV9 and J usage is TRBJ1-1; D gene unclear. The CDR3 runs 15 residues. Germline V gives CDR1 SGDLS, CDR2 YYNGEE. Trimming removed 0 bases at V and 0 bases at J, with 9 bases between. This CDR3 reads CASSVAPNMNTEAFF. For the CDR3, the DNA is TGTGCCAGCAGCGTAGCTCCGAACATGAACACTGAAGCTTTCTTT. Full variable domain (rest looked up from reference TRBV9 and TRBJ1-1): DSGVTQTPKHLITATGQRVTLRCSPRSGDLSVYWYQQSLDQGLQFLIQYYNGEERAKGNILERFSAQQFPDLHSELNLSSLELGDSALYFCASSVAPNMNTEAFFGQGTRLTVV.

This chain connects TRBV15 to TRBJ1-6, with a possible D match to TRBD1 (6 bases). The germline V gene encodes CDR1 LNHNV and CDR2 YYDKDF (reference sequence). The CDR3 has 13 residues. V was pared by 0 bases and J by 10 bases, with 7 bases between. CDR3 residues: CATSRDRGSPLHF. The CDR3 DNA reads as TGTGCCACCAGCAGAGACAGGGGATCACCCCTCCACTTT.

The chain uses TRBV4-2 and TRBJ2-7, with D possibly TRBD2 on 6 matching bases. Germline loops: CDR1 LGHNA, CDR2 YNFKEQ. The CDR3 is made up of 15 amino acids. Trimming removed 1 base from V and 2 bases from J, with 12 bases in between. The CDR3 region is CASSQVGGATYEQYF. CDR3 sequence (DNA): TGTGCCAGCAGCCAAGTGGGCGGGGCGACCTACGAGCAGTACTTC.

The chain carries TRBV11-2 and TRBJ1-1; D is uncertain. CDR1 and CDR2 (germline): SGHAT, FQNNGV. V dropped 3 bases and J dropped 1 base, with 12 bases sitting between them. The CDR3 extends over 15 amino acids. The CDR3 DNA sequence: TGTGCCAGCAGCTTCGGAGGGAGGGAGAACACTGAAGCTTTCTTT. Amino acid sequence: CASSFGGRENTEAFF.